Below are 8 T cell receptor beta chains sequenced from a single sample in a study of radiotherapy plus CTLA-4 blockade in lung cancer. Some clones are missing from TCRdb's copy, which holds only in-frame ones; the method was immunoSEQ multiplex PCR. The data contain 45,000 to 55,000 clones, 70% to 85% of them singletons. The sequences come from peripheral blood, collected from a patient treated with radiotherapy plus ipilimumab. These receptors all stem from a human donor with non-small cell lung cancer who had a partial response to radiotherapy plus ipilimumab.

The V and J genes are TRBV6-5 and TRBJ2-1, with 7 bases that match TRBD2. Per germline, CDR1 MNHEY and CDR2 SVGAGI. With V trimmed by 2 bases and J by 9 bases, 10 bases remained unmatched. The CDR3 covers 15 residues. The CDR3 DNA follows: TGTGCCAGCAGTTACACCCGGACTAGGACTGGTGAGCAGTTCTTC. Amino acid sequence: CASSYTRTRTGEQFF.

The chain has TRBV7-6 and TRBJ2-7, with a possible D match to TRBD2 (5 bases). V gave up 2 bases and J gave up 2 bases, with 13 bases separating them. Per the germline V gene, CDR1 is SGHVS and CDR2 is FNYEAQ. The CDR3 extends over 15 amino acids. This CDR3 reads CASSLTVGNTYEQYF. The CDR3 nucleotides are TGTGCCAGCAGCTTAACGGTCGGGAATACCTACGAGCAGTACTTC.

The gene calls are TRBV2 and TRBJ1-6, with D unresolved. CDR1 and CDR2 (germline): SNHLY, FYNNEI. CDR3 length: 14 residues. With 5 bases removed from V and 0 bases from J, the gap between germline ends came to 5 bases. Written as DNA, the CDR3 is TGTGCCAGCAGTTACAGCTCCTATAATTCACCCCTCCACTTT. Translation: CASSYSSYNSPLHF.

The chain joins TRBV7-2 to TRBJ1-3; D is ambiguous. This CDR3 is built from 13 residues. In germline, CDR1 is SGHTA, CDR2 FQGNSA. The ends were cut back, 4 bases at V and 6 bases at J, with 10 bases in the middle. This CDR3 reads CASSSRFENTIYF. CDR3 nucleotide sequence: TGTGCCAGCAGCTCCAGGTTCGAAAACACCATATATTTT.

CDR3 bases: TGTGCCAGCAGTTTATATGGGACAGGTTACTACGAGCAGTACTTC. It yields the protein CASSLYGTGYYEQYF. The chain links TRBV28 to TRBJ2-7; 8 positions match TRBD1. Germline CDR1 is MDHEN and CDR2 is SYDVKM. CDR3 length equals 15 residues. V shed 1 base, J shed 3 bases, and the junction held 5 bases outside the gene matches.

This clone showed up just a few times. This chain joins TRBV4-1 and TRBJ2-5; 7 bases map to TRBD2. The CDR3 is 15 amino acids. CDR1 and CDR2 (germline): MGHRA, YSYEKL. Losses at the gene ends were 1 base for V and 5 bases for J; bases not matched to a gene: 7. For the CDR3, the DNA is TGCGCCAGCAGCCAAGCTTCGGGGGGTTGGGAGACCCAGTACTTC. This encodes CASSQASGGWETQYF.

Here the CDR3 reads CASTAGERSQPQHF. The CDR3 coding sequence is TGTGCCAGTACTGCAGGGGAAAGGAGTCAGCCCCAGCATTTT. V and J are TRBV19 and TRBJ1-5; the D gene is possibly TRBD1 (6 bases). The germline V gene has CDR1 LNHDA and CDR2 SQIVND (reference sequence). Trimming stripped 7 bases from V and 6 bases from J, with 16 bases between. The CDR3 is made up of 14 amino acids.

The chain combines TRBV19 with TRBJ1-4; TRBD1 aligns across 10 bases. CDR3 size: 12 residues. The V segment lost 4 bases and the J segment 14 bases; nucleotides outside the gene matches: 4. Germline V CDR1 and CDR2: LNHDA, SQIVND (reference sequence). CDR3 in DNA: TGTGCCAGTAGTACGGGACAGGGGAAGCTGTTTTTT. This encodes CASSTGQGKLFF.